This T cell receptor beta chain is drawn from a study of shared clonotypes between healthy human individuals. Study-level findings and limits: Against clonotypes common to all four donors, non-shared ones had lower generation probabilities.

A word on this clone: The antigen is unknown.

Sequenced by immunoSEQ multiplex PCR; TCRdb stores in-frame clones only, minus some. The repertoire holds more than 2,000,000 clones, approximately 95% seen once, with approximately 0.4% in the top ten. Sequencing was performed on naive CD4+ T cells from PBMCs. Documented subset: CD45RA+ positively selected. The TCR was taken from a man aged 18 to 35 in good health. Some clones in this sample may be carry-over from other donors' samples.

CDR3 in amino acids: CASSSERGPVGGYTF. CDR3 DNA: TGCGCCAGCAGCTCGGAGCGCGGACCTGTTGGTGGCTACACCTTC. This chain links TRBV5-1 with TRBJ1-2; D ambiguous. Trimming stripped 3 bases from V and 7 bases from J, with 19 bases between. Germline CDR1 reads SGHRS; CDR2 reads YFSETQ. This CDR3 is built from 15 residues.